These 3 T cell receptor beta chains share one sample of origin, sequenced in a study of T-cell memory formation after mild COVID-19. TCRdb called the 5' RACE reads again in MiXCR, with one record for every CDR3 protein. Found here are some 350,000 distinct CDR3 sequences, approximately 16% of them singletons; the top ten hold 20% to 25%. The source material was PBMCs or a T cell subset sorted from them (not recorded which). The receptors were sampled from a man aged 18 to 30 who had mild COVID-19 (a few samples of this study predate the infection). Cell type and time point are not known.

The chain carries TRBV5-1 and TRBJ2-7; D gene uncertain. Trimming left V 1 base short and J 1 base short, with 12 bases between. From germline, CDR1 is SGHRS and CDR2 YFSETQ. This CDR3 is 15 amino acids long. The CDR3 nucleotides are TGCGCCAGCAGCTTGATGCCAGGAGATTCCTACGAGCAGTACGTC. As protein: CASSLMPGDSYEQYV.

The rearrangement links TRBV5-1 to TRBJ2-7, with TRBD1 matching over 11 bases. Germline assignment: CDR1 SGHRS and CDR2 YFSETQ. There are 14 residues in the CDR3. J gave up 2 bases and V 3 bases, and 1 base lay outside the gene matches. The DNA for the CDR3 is TGCGCCAGCAGCTCGGACAGGGGGCCCTACGAGCAGTACTTC. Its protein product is CASSSDRGPYEQYF.

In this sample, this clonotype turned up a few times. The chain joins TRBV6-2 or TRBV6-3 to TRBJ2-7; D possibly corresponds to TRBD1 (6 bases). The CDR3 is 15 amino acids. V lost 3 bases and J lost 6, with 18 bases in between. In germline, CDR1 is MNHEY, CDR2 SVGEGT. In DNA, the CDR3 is TGTGCCAGCAGTTATTTTCAGGGGATCTCGTCCGAGCAGTACTTC. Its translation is CASSYFQGISSEQYF.